This T cell receptor beta chain was sequenced during a study of T-cell reconstitution after alpha-beta-depleted transplantation in children. This clonotype has only a few counts. CDR1 LGHNA and CDR2 YNFKEQ come from the germline V gene. This CDR3 is 17 amino acids long. Germline trimming cut 0 bases from V and 4 bases from J; bases unmatched to any gene: 8. It was with unique molecular identifiers that the TCRbeta library was prepared. From the PCR reads, TCRdb called clonotypes with MiXCR, one entry per CDR3 protein. Altogether a few hundred thousand distinct CDR3 sequences are present, 9.9% being singletons, with the ten largest covering over 9.5%.

The sequences come from PBMCs from the stem cell graft donor, collected from the stem cell graft. V gene TRBV4-2 combines with J gene TRBJ2-5, with 10 bases lining up with TRBD2. The receptor was isolated from a human donor who donated a stem cell graft to a child with SCID. The CDR3 protein is CASSQEASGGAAETQYF. The DNA for the CDR3 is TGTGCCAGCAGCCAAGAGGCTAGCGGGGGCGCGGCAGAGACCCAGTACTTC.